This entry lists 3 T cell receptor beta chains sequenced from one sample in a study of T cell responses to AZD1222 COVID-19 vaccine. Only in-frame clones appear in the TCRdb table, and some are missing; sequencing was by immunoSEQ multiplex PCR. The profile shows 85,000 to 100,000 clones, around 86% of them singletons. The material sequenced was peripheral blood, taken on day 0 of AZD1222 vaccination. The receptors here all came from an adult in good health.

V and J are TRBV4-2 and TRBJ1-1; D is unclear. CDR3 length: 15 amino acids. V was clipped by 0 bases and J by 4 bases, with 12 bases between them. Germline values: CDR1 LGHNA, CDR2 YNFKEQ. The CDR3 here is CASSQEWTEGTEAFF. Written as DNA, the CDR3 is TGTGCCAGCAGCCAAGAATGGACGGAGGGCACTGAAGCTTTCTTT.

This chain links TRBV11-3 with TRBJ2-7; 10 positions agree with TRBD2. V gave up 3 bases and J gave up 3 bases; unmatched junction bases: 5. Germline CDR1 is SGHNT and CDR2 is YENEEA. The CDR3 is 15 amino acids. The CDR3 nucleotides read TGTGCCAGCAGCTTGACTAGCGGGTCAGACTACGAGCAGTACTTC. It is translated as CASSLTSGSDYEQYF.

The chain has TRBV5-6 and TRBJ2-5; D is ambiguous. Between the trimmed V and J ends, which lost 4 bases and 2 bases, there was a span of 3 bases. Germline V gene sequence: CDR1 SGHDT, CDR2 YYEEEE. The CDR3 loop spans 11 amino acids. The CDR3 nucleotides are TGTGCCAGCAGCCTGCAAGAGACCCAGTACTTC. Its translation: CASSLQETQYF.